This is a list of T cell receptor beta chains from one sample in a study of CD8+ T cells in alopecia areata. Data came from immunoSEQ multiplex PCR; TCRdb stores just in-frame clones and leaves some out. The sample carries 69,000 or so clones, approximately 64% recorded once. This material consisted of CD8+ T cells sorted from blood, taken at week 0. The origin of the receptors is a human donor with alopecia areata. Each CDR3 is given with its conserved first and last residue. D genes are given only for firm matches. Some rows have no size entry. The others give once, few or many, or a class for an expanded clone.

abundance	j_gene	d_gene	v_gene	CDR3aa	CDR3nt
.	TRBJ1-1	.	TRBV27	CASSLAAARPMNTEAFF	TGTGCCAGCAGTTTAGCAGCAGCCCGGCCAATGAACACTGAAGCTTTCTTT
.	TRBJ2-2	.	TRBV27	CASSWGLGTGELFF	TGTGCCAGCAGTTGGGGGCTGGGCACCGGGGAGCTGTTTTTT
few	TRBJ2-3	.	TRBV7-3	CASSMLGTLTDTQYF	TGTGCCAGCAGCATGCTCGGGACATTGACAGATACGCAGTATTTT
.	TRBJ2-5	.	TRBV30	CAWARETQYF	TGTGCCTGGGCAAGGGAGACCCAGTACTTC
.	TRBJ2-5	.	TRBV20-1	CSAQNSGLQYF	TGCAGTGCCCAAAACAGCGGCCTACAGTACTTC
.	TRBJ1-1	TRBD1	TRBV7-9	CASSPDRMNTEAFF	TGTGCCAGCAGCCCGGACAGGATGAACACTGAAGCTTTCTTT
.	TRBJ2-2	TRBD2	TRBV7-3	CASRRTSEGGELFF	TGTGCCAGCAGGAGGACTAGCGAAGGCGGGGAGCTGTTTTTT
.	TRBJ1-4	TRBD1	TRBV30	CAWRTGGGFF	TGTGCCTGGAGGACAGGGGGTGGTTTTTTT
.	TRBJ1-2	TRBD1	TRBV7-9	CASSSTATGQGSHYGYTF	TGTGCCAGCAGCTCCACTGCGACGGGACAGGGAAGTCACTATGGCTACACCTTC
few	TRBJ1-2	.	TRBV2	CASSENGIYGYTF	TGTGCCAGCAGTGAGAACGGGATCTATGGCTACACCTTC
few	TRBJ2-5	TRBD2	TRBV11-2	CASSTSPGTSIQETQYF	TGTGCCAGCAGCACTAGCCCCGGGACTAGCATCCAAGAGACCCAGTACTTC
few	TRBJ2-5	.	TRBV13	CASSTERKTQYF	TGTGCCAGCAGCACAGAGCGGAAGACCCAGTACTTC
few	TRBJ2-6	.	TRBV5-6	CASSTLVSGANVLTF	TGTGCCAGCAGTACCCTAGTATCTGGGGCCAACGTCCTGACTTTC
.	TRBJ2-5	.	TRBV7-2	CASSSVSRQETQYF	TGTGCCAGCAGCTCGGTATCTCGCCAAGAGACCCAGTACTTC
.	TRBJ1-2	.	TRBV6-5	CASSYSTADGYTF	TGTGCCAGCAGTTACTCGACAGCTGATGGCTACACCTTC
few	TRBJ1-1	.	TRBV27	CASSLIPTGNTEAFF	TGTGCCAGCAGTTTAATACCCACGGGGAACACTGAAGCTTTCTTT
.	TRBJ2-1	TRBD1	TRBV27	CASSLTGGLMRNEQFF	TGTGCCAGCAGTCTTACAGGGGGCCTCATGAGGAATGAGCAGTTCTTC
.	TRBJ2-1	TRBD1	TRBV6-4	CASSPGQGGDEQFF	TGTGCCAGCAGTCCGGGACAGGGAGGGGATGAGCAGTTCTTC
.	TRBJ1-2	TRBD1	TRBV7-3	CASSLTPGQGTNYGYTF	TGTGCCAGCAGCTTAACGCCGGGACAGGGCACCAACTATGGCTACACCTTC
.	TRBJ1-1	.	TRBV4-3	CASSQQTGTITEAFF	TGCGCCAGCAGCCAGCAGACAGGTACCATCACTGAAGCTTTCTTT
.	TRBJ2-7	.	TRBV30	CAWSVRRSLDASYEQYF	TGTGCCTGGAGTGTACGAAGGTCGCTGGACGCAAGCTACGAGCAGTACTTC
.	TRBJ2-3	TRBD2	TRBV5-4	CASSLGGSGSKKDTQYF	TGTGCCAGCAGCCTTGGTGGTAGCGGGAGTAAAAAGGATACGCAGTATTTT
once	TRBJ1-1	TRBD1	TRBV4-1	CASSQPGQGFAEAFF	TGCGCCAGCAGCCAACCGGGACAGGGTTTCGCTGAAGCTTTCTTT
few	TRBJ1-4	.	TRBV4-3	CASSQAEGWEKLFF	TGCGCCAGCAGCCAAGCGGAAGGCTGGGAAAAACTGTTTTTT
.	TRBJ2-5	.	TRBV12-5	CASGWGSETQYF	TGTGCTAGTGGTTGGGGGTCGGAGACCCAGTACTTC
.	TRBJ2-7	.	TRBV10-3	CAISESYLGQYF	TGTGCCATCAGTGAGTCGTATCTAGGGCAGTACTTC
.	TRBJ1-1	.	TRBV29-1	CSVHDGVLGNTEAFF	TGCAGCGTCCACGACGGAGTTTTAGGGAACACTGAAGCTTTCTTT
.	TRBJ2-5	.	TRBV6-6	CATLSGGEETQYF	TGTGCCACCCTTTCGGGCGGGGAAGAGACCCAGTACTTC
once	TRBJ2-1	TRBD2	TRBV9	CASSPGTSGRGGQFF	TGTGCCAGCAGCCCGGGGACTAGCGGGCGGGGCGGGCAGTTCTTC